A selection of T cell receptor beta chains follows, all from one sample in a study of cytomegalovirus exposure and HLA in healthy donors. The data were produced by immunoSEQ multiplex PCR, yet TCRdb's version contains in-frame clones alone and is incomplete. Recorded for this sample: roughly 73,000 clones. The specimen sequenced was PBMCs. These TCRs come from a man aged 50-59 years in good health and CMV-seropositive. CDR3s include the opening cysteine and the closing phenylalanine or tryptophan. D genes are given only for firm matches.

CDR3 protein | CDR3 DNA | V gene | D gene | CDR3 length | J gene
CASAGTGNTGELFF | TGTGCCAGCGCCGGGACAGGGAACACCGGGGAGCTGTTTTTT | TRBV7-9 | TRBD1 | 14 | TRBJ2-2
CASSLAPQYEQYF | TGTGCCAGCAGCTTGGCCCCCCAGTACGAGCAGTACTTC | TRBV5-4 | - | 13 | TRBJ2-7
CASSLGTGGTEAFF | TGTGCCAGCAGCTTGGGGACAGGGGGCACTGAAGCTTTCTTT | TRBV5-4 | TRBD1 | 14 | TRBJ1-1
CASSGVAGGTDTQYF | TGTGCCAGCAGTGGGGTCGCGGGGGGAACAGATACGCAGTATTTT | TRBV28 | TRBD2 | 15 | TRBJ2-3
CASSVDPSGGAGTDTQYF | TGTGCCAGCAGCGTAGACCCAAGCGGGGGGGCCGGTACAGATACGCAGTATTTT | TRBV9 | TRBD2 | 18 | TRBJ2-3
CASSEGTGAPVYGYTF | TGTGCCAGCAGTGAGGGGACAGGGGCACCGGTCTATGGCTACACCTTC | TRBV6-1 | TRBD1 | 16 | TRBJ1-2
CASSGIGTGVFYGYTF | TGTGCCAGCAGTGGAATCGGGACAGGGGTTTTCTATGGCTACACCTTC | TRBV27 | TRBD1 | 16 | TRBJ1-2
CASSYQQGGRETQYF | TGTGCCAGCAGTTACCAACAGGGGGGACGAGAGACCCAGTACTTC | TRBV6-6 | TRBD1 | 15 | TRBJ2-5
CASTLGQGGPGANVLTF | TGCGCCAGCACCCTTGGACAGGGGGGGCCTGGGGCCAACGTCCTGACTTTC | TRBV5-1 | TRBD1 | 17 | TRBJ2-6
CASSPPQNLNTEAFF | TGTGCCAGCTCACCACCCCAGAATTTGAACACTGAAGCTTTCTTT | TRBV18 | - | 15 | TRBJ1-1
CASSPPQRGRQETQYF | TGTGCCAGCTCACCACCCCAGCGGGGGCGACAAGAGACCCAGTACTTC | TRBV18 | TRBD2 | 16 | TRBJ2-5
CASSLRGRDEQFF | TGTGCCAGCAGCTTACGAGGGAGGGATGAGCAGTTCTTC | TRBV5-5 | TRBD2 | 13 | TRBJ2-1
CASSDGLRREVIEQYF | TGTGCCAGCAGCGACGGTCTGAGACGGGAGGTCATCGAGCAGTACTTC | TRBV5-6 | TRBD2 | 16 | TRBJ2-7
CASSHPGQGNYGYTF | TGCGCCAGCAGCCACCCGGGACAGGGGAACTATGGCTACACCTTC | TRBV4-1 | TRBD1 | 15 | TRBJ1-2
CASNLGQNYGYTF | TGTGCCAGCAATTTGGGACAGAACTATGGCTACACCTTC | TRBV9 | TRBD1 | 13 | TRBJ1-2
CASSPGGGNTEAFF | TGCGCCAGCAGCCCAGGCGGAGGGAACACTGAAGCTTTCTTT | TRBV5-1 | - | 14 | TRBJ1-1
CASSLKVAAFTDTQYF | TGTGCCAGCAGCTTAAAGGTAGCTGCCTTCACAGATACGCAGTATTTT | TRBV11-2 | - | 16 | TRBJ2-3
CASSLKSGPNTGELFF | TGTGCCAGCAGCTTGAAGAGCGGTCCGAACACCGGGGAGCTGTTTTTT | TRBV11-1 | - | 16 | TRBJ2-2
CAWSEGGPEAFF | TGTGCCTGGAGTGAAGGGGGACCTGAAGCTTTCTTT | TRBV30 | - | 12 | TRBJ1-1
CASSTQGQGVWYGYTF | TGCGCCAGCAGCACGCAAGGACAGGGGGTTTGGTATGGCTACACCTTC | TRBV5-1 | TRBD1 | 16 | TRBJ1-2
CASSGARASPLHF | TGTGCCAGCAGTGGAGCTAGAGCTTCACCCCTCCACTTT | TRBV6-1 | - | 13 | TRBJ1-6
CASSYSHRGDTEAFF | TGTGCCAGCAGTTACTCGCACAGGGGGGACACTGAAGCTTTCTTT | TRBV6-5 | TRBD1 | 15 | TRBJ1-1
CAISSPDRGVYGYTF | TGTGCCATCAGTAGCCCGGACAGGGGGGTTTATGGCTACACCTTC | TRBV10-3 | TRBD1 | 15 | TRBJ1-2
CASSRGTAYEQYF | TGTGCCAGCAGCAGGGGAACCGCCTACGAGCAGTACTTC | TRBV9 | - | 13 | TRBJ2-7
CASSSVAALFRYEQYF | TGTGCCAGCAGTTCGGTAGCCGCACTCTTTCGCTACGAGCAGTACTTC | TRBV28 | - | 16 | TRBJ2-7
CASSLDSPNTEAFF | TGTGCCAGCAGCTTGGACAGCCCAAACACTGAAGCTTTCTTT | TRBV5-4 | - | 14 | TRBJ1-1
CASSPRDFLYNEQFF | TGTGCCAGCTCCCCGAGAGATTTCCTCTACAATGAGCAGTTCTTC | TRBV7-8 | - | 15 | TRBJ2-1
CASSQAPARNYNEQFF | TGTGCCAGCAGCCAAGCCCCGGCGCGGAACTACAATGAGCAGTTCTTC | TRBV4-2 | - | 16 | TRBJ2-1
CASSLIGGRGVNSPLHF | TGTGCCAGCAGCTTAATTGGTGGCAGGGGAGTCAATTCACCCCTCCACTTT | TRBV7-3 | - | 17 | TRBJ1-6
CSAGTNTEAFF | TGCAGTGCGGGCACGAACACTGAAGCTTTCTTT | TRBV20-1 | - | 11 | TRBJ1-1
CASSLVVAGVYNEQFF | TGCGCCAGCAGCTTGGTCGTAGCGGGAGTCTACAATGAGCAGTTCTTC | TRBV5-1 | TRBD2 | 16 | TRBJ2-1
CASNVPGQGRGEQYF | TGTGCCAGCAATGTACCGGGACAGGGCCGTGGCGAGCAGTACTTC | TRBV28 | TRBD1 | 15 | TRBJ2-7
CASSLSGTVNQPQHF | TGCGCCAGCAGCTTGTCCGGGACAGTGAATCAGCCCCAGCATTTT | TRBV5-1 | TRBD1 | 15 | TRBJ1-5
CASSEIRTGFGEQYF | TGTGCCAGCAGTGAAATAAGGACAGGGTTTGGAGAGCAGTACTTC | TRBV6-1 | TRBD1 | 15 | TRBJ2-7
CASSIQAGGKAGELFF | TGTGCCAGTAGTATCCAGGCAGGGGGCAAAGCCGGGGAGCTGTTTTTT | TRBV19 | TRBD1 | 16 | TRBJ2-2
CASSKNRAGANVLTF | TGTGCCAGCAGTAAAAACAGGGCCGGGGCCAACGTCCTGACTTTC | TRBV2 | - | 15 | TRBJ2-6
CASSIGQTNTEAFF | TGTGCCAGTAGTATCGGACAGACAAACACTGAAGCTTTCTTT | TRBV19 | - | 14 | TRBJ1-1
CAWRGQIAGDTEAFF | TGTGCCTGGAGGGGACAGATCGCTGGGGACACTGAAGCTTTCTTT | TRBV30 | TRBD1 | 15 | TRBJ1-1
CASSWRPTTESDGYTF | TGTGCCAGCAGCTGGAGGCCTACGACGGAGAGCGATGGCTACACCTTC | TRBV5-6 | - | 16 | TRBJ1-2
CASSIGTAQNQYF | TGTGCCAGTAGTATAGGGACAGCCCAGAACCAGTACTTC | TRBV19 | - | 13 | TRBJ2-5
CASSGQGQGHYGYTF | TGTGCCAGTAGTGGACAGGGGCAGGGGCACTATGGCTACACCTTC | TRBV19 | TRBD1 | 15 | TRBJ1-2
CASSSRDRGWKRNQPQHF | TGTGCCAGTAGTTCCCGGGACAGGGGTTGGAAACGCAATCAGCCCCAGCATTTT | TRBV19 | TRBD1 | 18 | TRBJ1-5
CASSWRGGSEKLFF | TGTGCCAGCAGTTGGCGGGGGGGAAGTGAAAAACTGTTTTTT | TRBV27 | - | 14 | TRBJ1-4
CSAPLLAGVDTQYF | TGCAGCGCACCCCTGCTAGCGGGAGTAGATACGCAGTATTTT | TRBV29-1 | TRBD2 | 14 | TRBJ2-3
CAISEPRLAGSNYGYTF | TGTGCCATCAGTGAGCCCCGGCTAGCGGGATCTAACTATGGCTACACCTTC | TRBV10-3 | - | 17 | TRBJ1-2
CASSPTGTGVNSPLHF | TGTGCCAGCAGCCCTACCGGGACAGGGGTTAATTCACCCCTCCACTTT | TRBV9 | TRBD1 | 16 | TRBJ1-6
CASSVQGGNYGYTF | TGTGCCAGCAGTGTACAAGGGGGTAACTATGGCTACACCTTC | TRBV27 | - | 14 | TRBJ1-2
CASSLQGDNEQFF | TGTGCCAGCAGCCTACAGGGAGACAATGAGCAGTTCTTC | TRBV6-6 | - | 13 | TRBJ2-1
CASSTLAGENEQFF | TGTGCCAGCAGTACACTAGCGGGGGAGAATGAGCAGTTCTTC | TRBV2 | TRBD2 | 14 | TRBJ2-1
CSVGPTDQETQYF | TGCAGCGTGGGGCCGACAGATCAAGAGACCCAGTACTTC | TRBV29-1 | - | 13 | TRBJ2-5
CASSRTSESSYNEQFF | TGTGCCAGCAGCCGGACTAGCGAGAGCTCCTACAATGAGCAGTTCTTC | TRBV7-3 | TRBD2 | 16 | TRBJ2-1
CASSLAEGDTQYF | TGTGCCAGCAGCTTAGCAGAGGGAGATACGCAGTATTTT | TRBV7-9 | - | 13 | TRBJ2-3
CASSMARSQETQYF | TGTGCCAGTAGTATGGCGCGGTCACAAGAGACCCAGTACTTC | TRBV19 | - | 14 | TRBJ2-5
CASGLVPGSNGNQPQHF | TGTGCTAGTGGTTTGGTCCCAGGCTCAAATGGTAATCAGCCCCAGCATTTT | TRBV12-5 | - | 17 | TRBJ1-5